Sequencing of this TCR beta chain was carried out in a study of T cells in tuberculosis. Study as a whole: The T cells targeted glucose monomycolate, a mycobacterial lipid, via CD1B.

This clone was counted between two and nine times. After thawing and overnight rest, PBMC were stained with GMM-loaded CD1B tetramer, viability dye and anti-CD3 for sorting. The CD1B tetramers carried C32 glucose monomycolate purified from Rhodococcus equi. From each donor, some 100,000 tetramer-negative cells were sorted. TCR-alpha and TCR-beta chains were sequenced unpaired. Clones were sequenced by immunoSEQ multiplex PCR, and TCRdb holds only the in-frame ones, with some missing. This sample carries nearly 60,000 clones, 88% of them seen once, and the ten largest clones take around a fifth. What was sequenced was CD1b-GMM tetramer-negative cells sorted from PBMCs. This receptor was obtained from an adult woman with latent tuberculosis.

The CDR3 region has the DNA TGTGCCAGCAGCTCTTCGAGTCTTCCCACAGATACGCAGTATTTT. Residues: CASSSSSLPTDTQYF. The chain combines TRBV9 with TRBJ2-3; no definite D call. The CDR3 has 15 residues. Trimming removed 4 bases at V and 2 bases at J, with 14 bases between. CDR1 and CDR2 (germline): SGDLS, YYNGEE.